The 27 T cell receptor beta chains below all came from one sample that was sequenced in a study of cytomegalovirus exposure and HLA in healthy donors. The study ran its PCR with 60 Vbeta and 13 Jbeta primers. Data came from immunoSEQ multiplex PCR; TCRdb stores just in-frame clones and leaves some out. The sample shows around 200,000 clones, roughly 76% of them seen only once. Sequenced sample: PBMCs. These receptors were collected from a man in his forties in good health and CMV-seropositive.

This clone came up once. The chain employs TRBV19 and TRBJ1-2, with TRBD1 matching 8 bases. The CDR3 runs to 15 residues. J lost 0 bases, V lost 5 bases, and 5 bases had no gene match. The germline CDR1 and CDR2 sequences are LNHDA and SQIVND (reference sequence). DNA of the CDR3: TGTGCCAGTAGTGCTCAGGGGGCAGCTAACTATGGCTACACCTTC. This gives the protein CASSAQGAANYGYTF.

The rearrangement uses TRBV6-6 and TRBJ1-5, with D possibly being TRBD1 (6 bases). Germline V gene lookup returns CDR1 MNHNY and CDR2 SVGAGI (reference sequence). The ends were cut back, 8 bases at V and 4 bases at J, with 15 bases in the middle. The CDR3 covers 14 residues. The CDR3 nucleotides are TGTGCCAGCCTCCTTGTGAGGGGGAATCAGCCCCAGCATTTT. This gives the protein CASLLVRGNQPQHF.

V is TRBV2 and J is TRBJ2-7; a possible D gene is TRBD2 (5 bases). Germline V lookup: CDR1 SNHLY, CDR2 FYNNEI. The CDR3 covers 10 residues. Trimming shortened V by 4 bases and J by 8 bases, and 6 bases separated the two germline ends. The CDR3 loop reads CASSGRQQYF. For the CDR3, the DNA is TGTGCCAGCAGTGGGAGGCAGCAGTACTTC.

A word on this clone: One end of the junction is discordant with germline, which a read error may explain. This chain links TRBV7-9 with TRBJ2-5, with D possibly TRBD2 on 5 matching bases. CDR1 and CDR2 from the germline V gene are SEHNR and FQNEAQ (reference sequence). This CDR3 has 12 residues. This CDR3 is CSSSLALEAQYF. The CDR3 DNA is TGTTCCAGCAGCTTAGCGTTAGAGGCCCAGTACTTC.

The chain employs TRBV15 and TRBJ1-5; a possible D gene is TRBD1 (6 bases). Between the trimmed V and J ends, which lost 3 bases and 4 bases, there was a span of 10 bases. This CDR3 spans 14 amino acids. CDR1 LNHNV and CDR2 YYDKDF come from the germline V gene (reference sequence). CDR3 DNA sequence: TGTGCCACCAGCAGGGCAGGGGCTAATCAGCCCCAGCATTTT. As protein: CATSRAGANQPQHF.

The chain employs TRBV9 and TRBJ1-1; the match to TRBD1 covers 9 bases. Germline trimming cut 1 base from V and 4 bases from J; bases unmatched to any gene: 8. Germline V gives CDR1 SGDLS, CDR2 YYNGEE. CDR3 length equals 16 residues. CDR3 residues: CASSVSTGGVATEAFF. Here the CDR3 DNA reads TGTGCCAGCAGCGTATCGACAGGGGGAGTAGCCACTGAAGCTTTCTTT.

The J gene is TRBJ2-3, the V gene TRBV7-3; 9 bases match TRBD1. Germline V gives CDR1 SGHTA, CDR2 FQGTGA. The J segment lost 3 bases and the V segment lost 5 bases, leaving 12 bases of the junction unmatched. This CDR3 comprises 17 residues. This chain's CDR3 is CASSPNLGTGQTDTQYF. CDR3 nucleotides: TGTGCCAGCAGCCCAAACCTCGGGACAGGGCAGACAGATACGCAGTATTTT.

V and J are TRBV7-8 and TRBJ2-7, with TRBD1 identical over 8 bases. V was clipped by 4 bases and J by 5 bases; unmatched bases: 10. CDR1 and CDR2 from the germline V gene are SGHVS and FQNEAQ. The CDR3 is 15 amino acids. As DNA, the CDR3 is TGTGCCAGCAGCTCCCGGACAGGGTATAGGGACGAGCAGTACTTC. Translated: CASSSRTGYRDEQYF. The full variable domain, rest sourced from reference TRBV7-8 and TRBJ2-7, is GAGVSQSPRYKVAKRGQDVALRCDPISGHVSLFWYQQALGQGPEFLTYFQNEAQLDKSGLPSDRFFAERPEGSVSTLKIQRTQQEDSAVYLCASSSRTGYRDEQYFGPGTRLTVT.

The chain is built from TRBV2 and TRBJ1-5; tentatively, D is TRBD1 (5 bases). Germline V gene sequence: CDR1 SNHLY, CDR2 FYNNEI. The CDR3 has 15 amino acids. V was cut by 8 bases and J by 4 bases, with 18 bases left in between. CDR3 in amino acids: CASGARPIGNQPQHF. The CDR3 DNA reads TGTGCCAGCGGGGCCAGACCCATTGGGAATCAGCCCCAGCATTTT. The full variable domain, with the rest looked up from reference TRBV2 and TRBJ1-5, is EPEVTQTPSHQVTQMGQEVILRCVPISNHLYFYWYRQILGQKVEFLVSFYNNEISEKSEIFDDQFSVERPDGSNFTLKIRSTKLEDSAMYFCASGARPIGNQPQHFGDGTRLSIL.

The V gene is TRBV30, the J gene TRBJ2-4; TRBD1 matches 10 bases. The CDR3 is 16 amino acids. Per the germline V gene, CDR1 is GTSNPN and CDR2 is SVGIG (reference sequence). V lost 1 base to trimming and J lost 2 bases; unmatched junction nucleotides: 5. The CDR3 bases are TGTGCCTGGAGTGGTGACAGGGGGCGAACCAAAAACATTCAGTACTTC. It is translated as CAWSGDRGRTKNIQYF.

The V and J genes are TRBV5-1 and TRBJ1-2; 8 bases map to TRBD1. Germline V gene sequence: CDR1 SGHRS, CDR2 YFSETQ. The CDR3 runs to 15 residues. With V trimmed by 4 bases and J by 1 base, 6 bases remained unmatched. CDR3 DNA sequence: TGCGCCAGCAGCGTTGGACAGGGATTTAACTATGGCTACACCTTC. The encoded protein is CASSVGQGFNYGYTF. Complete variable domain (other parts from reference TRBV5-1 and TRBJ1-2): KAGVTQTPRYLIKTRGQQVTLSCSPISGHRSVSWYQQTPGQGLQFLFEYFSETQRNKGNFPGRFSGRQFSNSRSEMNVSTLELGDSALYLCASSVGQGFNYGYTFGSGTRLTVV.

The chain recombines TRBV19 with TRBJ2-7; 8 bases match TRBD1. The CDR3 spans 15 residues. Germline loops: CDR1 LNHDA, CDR2 SQIVND (reference sequence). After removal of 1 base from V and 5 bases from J, the junction contained 7 bases not matched to a gene. The CDR3: CASSIVPGGLNEQYF. The CDR3 nucleotides read TGTGCCAGTAGTATAGTTCCAGGGGGCTTAAACGAGCAGTACTTC.

This chain uses TRBV6-5 with TRBJ1-1; a weak D match, TRBD1 (6 bases). V dropped 7 bases and J dropped 1 base, with 13 bases sitting between them. Germline loops: CDR1 MNHEY, CDR2 SVGAGI. The CDR3 runs to 14 residues. CDR3 DNA sequence: TGTGCCAGCACCGCGACAGGAGGGAACACTGAAGCTTTCTTT. Its protein is CASTATGGNTEAFF.

This chain connects TRBV6-7 to TRBJ2-5; tentative D call: TRBD2 (6 bases). TRBV6-7 is an ORF; its function is uncertain. The CDR3 has 15 residues. Trimming took off 5 bases at V and 1 base at J, with 14 bases between the two ends. The DNA for the CDR3 is TGTGCCAGCAGTGCAAGACGGGGGACCCAAGAGACCCAGTACTTC. Its protein is CASSARRGTQETQYF.

V usage is TRBV7-9 and J usage is TRBJ1-1; D call uncertain. The CDR3 sequence is 14 residues long. Trimming pared 1 base from V and 1 base from J, leaving 7 bases between. From germline, CDR1 is SEHNR and CDR2 FQNEAQ (reference sequence). In DNA form, the CDR3 reads TGTGCCAGCAGCTTAGTCGCAGGGAACACTGAAGCTTTCTTT. Its translation: CASSLVAGNTEAFF. The entire variable domain, with the rest obtained from reference TRBV7-9 and TRBJ1-1, is as follows: DTGVSQNPRHKITKRGQNVTFRCDPISEHNRLYWYRQTLGQGPEFLTYFQNEAQLEKSRLLSDRFSAERPKGSFSTLEIQRTEQGDSAMYLCASSLVAGNTEAFFGQGTRLTVV.

The rearrangement uses TRBV9 and TRBJ2-1; a weak D match, TRBD2 (7 bases). There are 13 residues in the CDR3. From germline, CDR1 is SGDLS and CDR2 YYNGEE. Trimming cost V 7 bases and J 8 bases, with 16 bases left between them. This CDR3 is CASGGGRSDEQFF. CDR3 sequence (DNA): TGTGCCAGCGGGGGGGGGCGGTCTGATGAGCAGTTCTTC.

The rearrangement uses TRBV5-1 and TRBJ1-5; possible D gene TRBD1, 5 bases. The CDR3 sequence is 14 residues long. Trimming took 0 bases from V and 2 from J, leaving 6 bases between them. The V gene's germline CDR1 is SGHRS and CDR2 YFSETQ. The CDR3 here is CASSLEGGNQPQHF. CDR3 in DNA: TGCGCCAGCAGCTTGGAAGGGGGCAATCAGCCCCAGCATTTT.

The J gene is TRBJ2-7, the V gene TRBV6-8, with TRBD1 identical over 7 bases. CDR1 and CDR2 (germline): MNHGY, SAAAGT. J gave up 1 base and V 10 bases, and 10 bases lay outside the gene matches. This CDR3 region has 14 residues. CDR3 residues: CANRTSDRSYEQYF. DNA of the CDR3: TGTGCCAACCGAACCTCGGACAGGTCCTACGAGCAGTACTTC.

This clone was seen a single time. The J gene is TRBJ2-5, the V gene TRBV14, with D maybe TRBD1 (6 bases). The V end was cut by 4 bases, the J end by 1 base, with 16 bases between. The length of the CDR3 is 16 residues. CDR1 SGHDN and CDR2 FVKESK come from the germline V gene. The CDR3 reads CASSPYRVGTQETQYF. CDR3 sequence (DNA): TGTGCCAGCAGCCCGTACAGGGTGGGGACCCAAGAGACCCAGTACTTC. Together with reference TRBV14 and TRBJ2-5, the CDR3 gives the full variable domain: EAGVTQFPSHSVIEKGQTVTLRCDPISGHDNLYWYRRVMGKEIKFLLHFVKESKQDESGMPNNRFLAERTGGTYSTLKVQPAELEDSGVYFCASSPYRVGTQETQYFGPGTRLLVL.

V and J are TRBV28 and TRBJ1-3; perhaps TRBD1 as D (6 bases). The CDR3 covers 19 residues. V was pared by 7 bases and J by 2 bases, with 27 bases between. Germline CDR1 is MDHEN and CDR2 is SYDVKM. This CDR3 reads CASTGRGMQEQGAGNTIYF. The CDR3 region has the DNA TGTGCCAGCACCGGCCGGGGTATGCAAGAACAGGGTGCTGGAAACACCATATATTTT.

This clone was seen just once. The chain recombines TRBV15 with TRBJ2-5; 7 bases agree with TRBD2. Trimming removed 5 bases from V and 5 bases from J; junction bases left unmatched: 8. The CDR3 runs 14 residues. Germline V gives CDR1 LNHNV, CDR2 YYDKDF (reference sequence). CDR3 protein: CATSSQFGGETQYF. The CDR3 coding sequence is TGTGCCACCAGCTCCCAATTCGGGGGGGAGACCCAGTACTTC.

This clone was seen a single time. The rearrangement joins TRBV2 to TRBJ2-1; 7 nucleotides line up with TRBD1. Germline V CDR1 and CDR2: SNHLY, FYNNEI. The CDR3 spans 15 residues. The V gene end was trimmed by 5 bases and the J gene end by 0 bases; junction bases not matched to a gene: 4. The CDR3 spells CASSLGQNSYNEQFF. DNA of the CDR3: TGTGCCAGCAGTCTGGGACAGAACTCCTACAATGAGCAGTTCTTC.

J is TRBJ2-7 and V is TRBV18, with D possibly TRBD2 on 5 matching bases. Germline V gene lookup returns CDR1 KGHSH and CDR2 LQKENI. The ends were cut back, 3 bases at V and 3 bases at J, with 6 bases in the middle. The CDR3 spans 12 residues. The chain's CDR3 is CASSPGIYEQYF. CDR3 nucleotide sequence: TGTGCCAGCTCACCCGGGATCTACGAGCAGTACTTC.

For this clone: The junction and the germline gene differ at one end; a read error may be behind it. The chain joins TRBV7-9 to TRBJ1-2; D is perhaps TRBD1 (6 bases). The germline gives CDR1 SEHNR, CDR2 FQNEAQ (reference sequence). This CDR3 region has 12 residues. CDR3 DNA sequence: TGTTCCAGCAGCTTAGACCCAGGGGCCTACACCTTC. Encoded protein: CSSSLDPGAYTF.

The rearrangement uses TRBV7-8 and TRBJ1-4; 11 bases match TRBD1. Trimming cost V 1 base and J 4 bases; bases outside gene matches: 5. Germline-derived CDR1 and CDR2 are SGHVS and FQNEAQ. CDR3 size: 17 residues. The CDR3 DNA follows: TGTGCCAGCAGCTTAGAGGGACAGGGGGGCCTTAATGAAAAACTGTTTTTT. This encodes CASSLEGQGGLNEKLFF.

To note about this clone: The same CDR3 can be traced to other DNA sequences in this sample. The rearrangement joins TRBV5-1 to TRBJ2-7, with 9 positions matching TRBD1. This CDR3 is 14 amino acids long. CDR1 is SGHRS and CDR2 is YFSETQ in the germline V gene. With 4 bases clipped from V and 2 bases from J, the junction kept 4 bases outside the gene matches. In DNA form, the CDR3 reads TGCGCCAGCAGCGGGGGACAGGGCCCCTACGAGCAGTACTTC. It yields the protein CASSGGQGPYEQYF.

V gene TRBV6-4 combines with J gene TRBJ1-2; the D is unclear. CDR3 length: 12 residues. Trimming removed 4 bases from V and 1 base from J, with 4 bases in between. Germline CDR1 and CDR2: MRHNA and SNTAGT. The CDR3 here is CASSAGNYGYTF. In DNA, the CDR3 is TGTGCCAGCAGTGCGGGTAACTATGGCTACACCTTC.